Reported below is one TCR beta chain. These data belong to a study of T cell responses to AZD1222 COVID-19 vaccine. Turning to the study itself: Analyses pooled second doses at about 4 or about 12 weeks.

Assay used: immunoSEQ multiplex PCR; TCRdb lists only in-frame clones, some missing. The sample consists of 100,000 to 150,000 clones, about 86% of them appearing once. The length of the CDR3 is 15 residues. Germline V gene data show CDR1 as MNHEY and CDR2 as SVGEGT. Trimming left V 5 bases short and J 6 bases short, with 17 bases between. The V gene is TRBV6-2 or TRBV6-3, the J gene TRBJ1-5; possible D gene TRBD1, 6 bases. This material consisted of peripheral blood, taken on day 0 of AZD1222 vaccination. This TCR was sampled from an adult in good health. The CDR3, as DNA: TGTGCCAGCAGTCGGGACATCCCCGACGGTCAGCCCCAGCATTTT. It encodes CASSRDIPDGQPQHF.